This record covers a single T cell receptor (beta chain). CDR3 size: 16 residues. The V end lost 1 base, the J end lost 0 bases, and 13 bases lay between the germline ends. Per the germline V gene, CDR1 is SNHLY and CDR2 is FYNNEI. CD45RO-negative, CCR7-positively selected cells formed the naive CD8 fraction, excluding terminally differentiated effector memory CD45RA+ cells. Caucasian adults living in Nashville, Tennessee, provided all samples. Repertoires were generated with immunoSEQ multiplex PCR, while TCRdb's copy carries only in-frame clones and drops some. Here the sample spans over 2 million clones, roughly 94% being singletons. This record belongs to a study of shared clonotypes between healthy human individuals.

The source is a man between 18 and 35 years old in good health. Sequencing was carried out using naive CD8+ T cells sorted from blood. This chain links TRBV2 with TRBJ2-7, with a weak D call TRBD2 (6 bases). The CDR3 DNA reads as TGTGCCAGCAGTGAAGATGCGGCGGGACGCTCCTACGAGCAGTACTTC. As protein: CASSEDAAGRSYEQYF.